This is a list of T cell receptor beta chains from one sample in a study of technical replicates of blood from a few donors. Generated by immunoSEQ multiplex PCR, the TCRdb table keeps only in-frame clones and is missing some. Of fewer than 80,000 clones listed, around 92% are singletons. The material sequenced was PBMCs. These TCRs come from a human donor in good health. Some clones in this sample may be carry-over from other donors' samples. The CDR3 runs from the conserved cysteine through the conserved F or W. D genes are given only for firm matches. Not every row has a clone size; where given, it reads once, few, many or a size class.

v_call: TRBV11-3; j_call: TRBJ2-7; clone_size: NA; d_call: NA; cdr3_nt: TGTGCCAGCAGCTTAGATCAGGAGCAGTACTTC; cdr3_aa: CASSLDQEQYF
v_call: TRBV2; j_call: TRBJ1-1; clone_size: few; d_call: NA; cdr3_nt: TGTGCCAGACCTAAGCTCCCTCGAGACACTGAAGCTTTCTTT; cdr3_aa: CARPKLPRDTEAFF
v_call: TRBV5-6; j_call: TRBJ2-7; clone_size: NA; d_call: NA; cdr3_nt: TGTGCCAGCAGCTTAGGGGCCGAGCAGTACTTC; cdr3_aa: CASSLGAEQYF
v_call: TRBV11-3; j_call: TRBJ2-2; clone_size: NA; d_call: NA; cdr3_nt: TGTGCCAGCAGTTGGCTCGCGAACACCGGGGAGCTGTTTTTT; cdr3_aa: CASSWLANTGELFF
v_call: TRBV28; j_call: TRBJ1-4; clone_size: NA; d_call: TRBD1; cdr3_nt: TGTGCCAGCAGTCCAGGGACAGAGGCTAATGAAAAACTGTTTTTT; cdr3_aa: CASSPGTEANEKLFF
v_call: TRBV18; j_call: TRBJ2-3; clone_size: once; d_call: NA; cdr3_nt: TGTGCCAGCTCAGCCTCCGGGAGCACAGATACGCAGTATTTT; cdr3_aa: CASSASGSTDTQYF
v_call: TRBV5-1; j_call: TRBJ2-5; clone_size: few; d_call: TRBD1; cdr3_nt: TGCGCCAGCAGCCTCTATGGGACAGAAAAAGAGACCCAGTACTTC; cdr3_aa: CASSLYGTEKETQYF
v_call: TRBV10-3; j_call: TRBJ1-1; clone_size: NA; d_call: NA; cdr3_nt: TGTGCCATCAGTGAGTTCCCCTGGAGAAACACTGAAGCTTTCTTT; cdr3_aa: CAISEFPWRNTEAFF
v_call: TRBV11-2; j_call: TRBJ2-3; clone_size: once; d_call: TRBD1; cdr3_nt: TGTGCCAGCAGCTTAGGCCCGGGACAGGGTTTGAGCACAGATACGCAGTATTTT; cdr3_aa: CASSLGPGQGLSTDTQYF
v_call: TRBV7-8; j_call: TRBJ2-7; clone_size: NA; d_call: TRBD2; cdr3_nt: TGTGCCAGCAGCTACCCTCTAGCGGGAGGTTCCTACGAGCAGTACTTC; cdr3_aa: CASSYPLAGGSYEQYF
v_call: TRBV7-8; j_call: TRBJ1-4; clone_size: once; d_call: NA; cdr3_nt: TGTGCCAGCAGCTTCCCTCGCCAGGGCGGTGGAACTAATGAAAAACTGTTTTTT; cdr3_aa: CASSFPRQGGGTNEKLFF
v_call: TRBV10-1; j_call: TRBJ2-3; clone_size: NA; d_call: NA; cdr3_nt: TGCGCCAGCAGTGAGTCGAACTCGAACCCAGATACGCAGTATTTT; cdr3_aa: CASSESNSNPDTQYF
v_call: TRBV2; j_call: TRBJ2-2; clone_size: NA; d_call: NA; cdr3_nt: TGTGCCAGCAGTCTGGGGGGGGGCCCTACCGGGGAGCTGTTTTTT; cdr3_aa: CASSLGGGPTGELFF
v_call: TRBV10-3; j_call: TRBJ2-4; clone_size: NA; d_call: NA; cdr3_nt: TGTGCCATCAGTGAAACGGAGGCCACCGGGATTCAGTACTTC; cdr3_aa: CAISETEATGIQYF
v_call: TRBV10-3; j_call: TRBJ2-7; clone_size: NA; d_call: TRBD2; cdr3_nt: TGTGCCATCAGTACCGTTTCGGGAGGAAACGAGCAGTACTTC; cdr3_aa: CAISTVSGGNEQYF
v_call: TRBV5-3; j_call: TRBJ2-1; clone_size: NA; d_call: TRBD2; cdr3_nt: TGTGCCAGAACCCCATGTTGGGGGGGGAGGAATGAGCAGTTCTTC; cdr3_aa: CARTPCWGGRNEQFF
v_call: TRBV5-1; j_call: TRBJ2-3; clone_size: NA; d_call: TRBD2; cdr3_nt: TGCGCCAGCACCCGGGAGGGGGGACCCCGCACAGATACGCAGTATTTT; cdr3_aa: CASTREGGPRTDTQYF
v_call: TRBV15; j_call: TRBJ2-1; clone_size: once; d_call: TRBD2; cdr3_nt: TGTGCCACCAGCGAGCCGGGACTAGCGGGAGAGAATTACAATGAGCAGTTCTTC; cdr3_aa: CATSEPGLAGENYNEQFF
v_call: TRBV5-1; j_call: TRBJ1-1; clone_size: NA; d_call: TRBD1; cdr3_nt: TGCGCCAGCAAGGCGCCGGACAGGATGAACACTGAAGCTTTCTTT; cdr3_aa: CASKAPDRMNTEAFF
v_call: TRBV5-5; j_call: TRBJ2-1; clone_size: NA; d_call: NA; cdr3_nt: TGTGCCAGCAGCTTGGGTCAGGGTGTTTACAATGAGCAGTTCTTC; cdr3_aa: CASSLGQGVYNEQFF
v_call: TRBV7-8; j_call: TRBJ1-4; clone_size: NA; d_call: NA; cdr3_nt: TGTGCCAGCAGCCACCGGGGTATAAATGAAAAACTGTTTTTT; cdr3_aa: CASSHRGINEKLFF
v_call: TRBV5-1; j_call: TRBJ2-1; clone_size: NA; d_call: TRBD1; cdr3_nt: TGCGCCAGCAGCCCGAGACAGGGTGGGGGTGAGCAGTTCTTC; cdr3_aa: CASSPRQGGGEQFF
v_call: TRBV5-6; j_call: TRBJ2-2; clone_size: NA; d_call: NA; cdr3_nt: TGTGCCAGCAGCTTGGTCGGGGCGAACACCGGGGAGCTGTTTTTT; cdr3_aa: CASSLVGANTGELFF
v_call: TRBV5-1; j_call: TRBJ1-2; clone_size: NA; d_call: TRBD1; cdr3_nt: TGCGCCAGCAGCCCGGGACAGGGAATCTCCTATGGCTACACCTTC; cdr3_aa: CASSPGQGISYGYTF
v_call: TRBV4-2; j_call: TRBJ2-3; clone_size: NA; d_call: TRBD2; cdr3_nt: TGTGCCAGCAGCGACTCTAGCGGGAGCGCAGATACGCAGTATTTT; cdr3_aa: CASSDSSGSADTQYF
v_call: TRBV2; j_call: TRBJ1-4; clone_size: NA; d_call: NA; cdr3_nt: TGTGCCAGCAGTGAATGGGGGGGGCCCACAGGTTTTCCTGAAAAACTGTTTTTT; cdr3_aa: CASSEWGGPTGFPEKLFF
v_call: TRBV21-1; j_call: TRBJ2-5; clone_size: NA; d_call: NA; cdr3_nt: TGTGCCAGCAGCGACTTAACAGGGGCCGTGGAGGGGGAGACCCAGTACTTC; cdr3_aa: CASSDLTGAVEGETQYF
v_call: TRBV10-3; j_call: TRBJ2-3; clone_size: NA; d_call: NA; cdr3_nt: TGTGCCATCAGTGACTCGAGGGCTCAACCGAGCACAGATACGCAGTATTTT; cdr3_aa: CAISDSRAQPSTDTQYF
v_call: TRBV19; j_call: TRBJ1-5; clone_size: NA; d_call: NA; cdr3_nt: TGTGCCAGTAGTATATATACAGGGAATAATCAGCCCCAGCATTTT; cdr3_aa: CASSIYTGNNQPQHF
v_call: TRBV5-1; j_call: TRBJ2-2; clone_size: NA; d_call: NA; cdr3_nt: TGCGCCAGCAGCTTGGGCGGGACGAGCACCGGGGAGCTGTTTTTT; cdr3_aa: CASSLGGTSTGELFF
v_call: TRBV2; j_call: TRBJ2-3; clone_size: NA; d_call: NA; cdr3_nt: TGTGCCAGCTCCGGACTCTGGACTAGCACAGATACGCAGTATTTT; cdr3_aa: CASSGLWTSTDTQYF
v_call: TRBV7-9; j_call: TRBJ2-7; clone_size: NA; d_call: TRBD2; cdr3_nt: TGTGCCAGCAGCATGGCTAGCGGAGCGACCTACGAGCAGTACTTC; cdr3_aa: CASSMASGATYEQYF
v_call: TRBV6-4; j_call: TRBJ2-1; clone_size: NA; d_call: TRBD2; cdr3_nt: TGTGCCAGCAGTACTAGCGGGGGGGCCCAAAATGAGCAGTTCTTC; cdr3_aa: CASSTSGGAQNEQFF
v_call: TRBV7-8; j_call: TRBJ2-7; clone_size: NA; d_call: TRBD2; cdr3_nt: TGTGCCAGCAGCTTTAGCCGACTAGCGGGGATCTACGAGCAGTACTTC; cdr3_aa: CASSFSRLAGIYEQYF
v_call: TRBV27; j_call: TRBJ2-2; clone_size: NA; d_call: NA; cdr3_nt: TGTGCCAGCAGACCCGGGGTGGGCCCCGGGGAGCTGTTTTTT; cdr3_aa: CASRPGVGPGELFF
v_call: TRBV4-1; j_call: TRBJ2-3; clone_size: NA; d_call: TRBD2; cdr3_nt: TGCGCCAGCAGCCAAGTTACTAGCGGCTCAGATACGCAGTATTTT; cdr3_aa: CASSQVTSGSDTQYF
v_call: TRBV21-1; j_call: TRBJ1-2; clone_size: NA; d_call: NA; cdr3_nt: TGTGCCAGCAGCAAAGGGGGCAGTTCCCCTCACTATGGCTACACCTTC; cdr3_aa: CASSKGGSSPHYGYTF
v_call: TRBV4-3; j_call: TRBJ2-3; clone_size: NA; d_call: TRBD2; cdr3_nt: TGCGCCAGCAGCCAAGACCCCCAGGGGGGACTAGCGAGTGGTACGCAGTATTTT; cdr3_aa: CASSQDPQGGLASGTQYF
v_call: TRBV11-3; j_call: TRBJ2-7; clone_size: NA; d_call: NA; cdr3_nt: TGTGCCAGCAGCCCTCGCCGAGGGTACGAGCAGTACTTC; cdr3_aa: CASSPRRGYEQYF
v_call: TRBV7-2; j_call: TRBJ2-7; clone_size: few; d_call: TRBD2; cdr3_nt: TGTGCCAGCAGCTTATTGCGGGGGGCCTACGAGCAGTACTTC; cdr3_aa: CASSLLRGAYEQYF
v_call: TRBV27; j_call: TRBJ1-2; clone_size: NA; d_call: TRBD1; cdr3_nt: TGTGCCAGCAGTCCATTCAGAGGACAGGTCGGCAATGGCTACACCTTC; cdr3_aa: CASSPFRGQVGNGYTF
v_call: TRBV11-3; j_call: TRBJ2-3; clone_size: NA; d_call: NA; cdr3_nt: TGTGCCAGCAGCTCACCAGGGTTAGATACGCAGTATTTT; cdr3_aa: CASSSPGLDTQYF
v_call: TRBV5-4; j_call: TRBJ2-1; clone_size: once; d_call: TRBD2; cdr3_nt: TGTGCCAGCAGCTCAGGCGCTAGCGGGAGTCGAAATGAGCAGTTCTTC; cdr3_aa: CASSSGASGSRNEQFF
v_call: TRBV5-4; j_call: TRBJ2-3; clone_size: NA; d_call: TRBD1; cdr3_nt: TGTGCCAGCAACTTTAGACAGGGGGGCACAGATACGCAGTATTTT; cdr3_aa: CASNFRQGGTDTQYF
v_call: TRBV7-3; j_call: TRBJ2-3; clone_size: NA; d_call: TRBD2; cdr3_nt: TGTGCCAGCAGCTCAGCGGGAGCGTACTCTACGCAGTATTTT; cdr3_aa: CASSSAGAYSTQYF
v_call: TRBV9; j_call: TRBJ1-5; clone_size: NA; d_call: NA; cdr3_nt: TGTGCCAGCAGCGTAGGAGTTAACGATCAGCCCCAGCATTTT; cdr3_aa: CASSVGVNDQPQHF
v_call: TRBV5-1; j_call: TRBJ2-5; clone_size: NA; d_call: TRBD1; cdr3_nt: TGCGCCAGTTATAAGGGACAGTTAGTAGAGACCCAGTACTTC; cdr3_aa: CASYKGQLVETQYF
v_call: TRBV19; j_call: TRBJ2-1; clone_size: NA; d_call: NA; cdr3_nt: TGTGCCAGTACCCGCGGGATCAGCTCCTACAATGAGCAGTTCTTC; cdr3_aa: CASTRGISSYNEQFF
v_call: TRBV4-3; j_call: TRBJ2-2; clone_size: NA; d_call: NA; cdr3_nt: TGCGCCAGCAGCCAAGCGATTCTTGTCAGCGACCCCGGGGAGCTGTTTTTT; cdr3_aa: CASSQAILVSDPGELFF
v_call: TRBV19; j_call: TRBJ1-5; clone_size: NA; d_call: NA; cdr3_nt: TGTGCCAGTAGTGGTAGTGATTTCGGCAATCAGCCCCAGCATTTT; cdr3_aa: CASSGSDFGNQPQHF
v_call: TRBV7-8; j_call: TRBJ1-5; clone_size: NA; d_call: NA; cdr3_nt: TGTGCCAGCAGCCAAGCAGGGGGCAATCAGCCCCAGCATTTT; cdr3_aa: CASSQAGGNQPQHF
v_call: TRBV5-6; j_call: TRBJ1-1; clone_size: few; d_call: NA; cdr3_nt: TGTGCCAGCAGCCGTAGAACGGAACGGGAGAACACTGAAGCTTTCTTT; cdr3_aa: CASSRRTERENTEAFF